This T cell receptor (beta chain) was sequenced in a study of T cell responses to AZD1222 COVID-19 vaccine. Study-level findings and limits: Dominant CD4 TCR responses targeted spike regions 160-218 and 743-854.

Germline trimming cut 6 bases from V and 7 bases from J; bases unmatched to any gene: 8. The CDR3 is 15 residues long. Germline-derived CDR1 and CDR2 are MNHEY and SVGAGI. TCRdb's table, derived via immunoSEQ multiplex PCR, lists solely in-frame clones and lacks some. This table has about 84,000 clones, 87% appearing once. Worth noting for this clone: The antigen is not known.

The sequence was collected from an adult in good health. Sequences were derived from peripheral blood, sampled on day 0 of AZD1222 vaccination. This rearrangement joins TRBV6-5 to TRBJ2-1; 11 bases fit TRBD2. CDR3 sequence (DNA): TGTGCCAGCAGGTCAATAGCGGGAGGGGTGAATGAGCAGTTCTTC. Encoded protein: CASRSIAGGVNEQFF.